These T cell receptor beta chains were read from a single sample in a study of CD8 T cells in Susac syndrome. TCRdb re-called the immunoSEQ multiplex PCR reads through MiXCR, storing one row per CDR3 protein. The sample lists about 90,000 distinct CDR3 sequences, roughly 93% occurring once. The sample taken for sequencing was CD8+ T cells from PBMCs. These receptors came from a human donor in good health. Each CDR3 is given with its conserved first and last residue. Fields, in order: clone size, J gene, D gene, V gene, CDR3 protein, CDR3 DNA. D genes are given only for firm matches. A clone size is listed for some rows: how often the clone was seen (once, few, many), or a class if it is expanded.

size: .; J: TRBJ2-2; D: TRBD1; V: TRBV9; CDR3: CASSHGQGSNTGELFF; DNA: TGTGCCAGCAGCCACGGACAGGGCTCGAACACCGGGGAGCTGTTTTTT
size: .; J: TRBJ2-1; D: TRBD2; V: TRBV6-1; CDR3: CASSEATSGGAEQFF; DNA: TGTGCCAGCAGTGAAGCGACTAGCGGGGGGGCTGAGCAGTTCTTC
size: few; J: TRBJ2-7; D: TRBD2; V: TRBV29-1; CDR3: CSVEGLAGRNEQYF; DNA: TGCAGCGTTGAAGGCCTAGCGGGGAGGAACGAGCAGTACTTC
size: .; J: TRBJ2-7; D: .; V: TRBV29-1; CDR3: CSVRVPPYEQYF; DNA: TGCAGCGTCAGAGTCCCGCCCTACGAGCAGTACTTC
size: .; J: TRBJ1-1; D: .; V: TRBV7-9; CDR3: CASSLGERMNTEAFF; DNA: TGTGCCAGCAGCTTAGGGGAACGGATGAACACTGAAGCTTTCTTT
size: .; J: TRBJ1-1; D: .; V: TRBV29-1; CDR3: CSVEDNRNTEAFF; DNA: TGCAGCGTTGAAGATAACAGGAACACTGAAGCTTTCTTT
size: .; J: TRBJ1-2; D: TRBD1; V: TRBV14; CDR3: CASSPGQLYGYTF; DNA: TGTGCCAGCAGCCCGGGACAGCTCTATGGCTACACCTTC
size: .; J: TRBJ2-7; D: TRBD2; V: TRBV3-1; CDR3: CASSLGLASYEQYF; DNA: TGTGCCAGCAGCCTTGGACTAGCATCCTACGAGCAGTACTTC
size: .; J: TRBJ1-5; D: .; V: TRBV5-1; CDR3: CASSLRGSPTQPQHF; DNA: TGCGCCAGCAGTCTGAGGGGCAGCCCGACTCAGCCCCAGCATTTT
size: .; J: TRBJ2-7; D: .; V: TRBV6-5; CDR3: CASSYNGRDEQYF; DNA: TGTGCCAGCAGTTACAACGGCAGAGACGAGCAGTACTTC
size: .; J: TRBJ1-2; D: .; V: TRBV3-1; CDR3: CASSQVLPGEEPPNYGYTF; DNA: TGTGCCAGCAGCCAAGTACTCCCAGGGGAAGAACCTCCTAACTATGGCTACACCTTC
size: once; J: TRBJ2-7; D: TRBD1; V: TRBV3-1; CDR3: CASSQQGQGVYEQYF; DNA: TGTGCCAGCAGCCAACAGGGACAGGGGGTGTACGAGCAGTACTTC
size: .; J: TRBJ2-3; D: TRBD2; V: TRBV30; CDR3: CAWSVLAGSGTDTQYF; DNA: TGTGCCTGGAGTGTACTAGCGGGGAGTGGAACAGATACGCAGTATTTT
size: .; J: TRBJ1-5; D: .; V: TRBV5-6; CDR3: CASSLGPISNQPQHF; DNA: TGTGCCAGCAGCTTGGGGCCGATTAGCAATCAGCCCCAGCATTTT
size: .; J: TRBJ2-2; D: .; V: TRBV7-3; CDR3: CASSLNPTRAWNTGELFF; DNA: TGTGCCAGCAGCTTAAACCCAACCCGGGCGTGGAACACCGGGGAGCTGTTTTTT
size: .; J: TRBJ2-2; D: .; V: TRBV9; CDR3: CASSVVGGELFF; DNA: TGTGCCAGCAGCGTAGTTGGCGGGGAGCTGTTTTTT
size: .; J: TRBJ2-5; D: .; V: TRBV3-1; CDR3: CASSQSADPQETQYF; DNA: TGTGCCAGCAGCCAATCAGCGGATCCTCAAGAGACCCAGTACTTC
size: .; J: TRBJ1-3; D: .; V: TRBV21-1; CDR3: CASREGNTIYF; DNA: TGTGCCAGCCGTGAGGGAAACACCATATATTTT
size: .; J: TRBJ1-4; D: .; V: TRBV12-3/TRBV12-4; CDR3: CASSLPGYRRGATNEKLFF; DNA: TGTGCCAGCAGTTTACCAGGGTACCGTCGGGGCGCAACTAATGAAAAACTGTTTTTT
size: .; J: TRBJ2-3; D: TRBD2; V: TRBV24-1; CDR3: CATSDISGADTQYF; DNA: TGTGCCACCAGTGACATCAGCGGGGCAGATACGCAGTATTTT
size: .; J: TRBJ2-3; D: TRBD1; V: TRBV7-8; CDR3: CASSQDRVTDTQYF; DNA: TGTGCCAGCAGCCAGGACAGGGTCACAGATACGCAGTATTTT
size: .; J: TRBJ2-1; D: TRBD2; V: TRBV3-1; CDR3: CASSQRTSGGAYNEQFF; DNA: TGTGCCAGCAGCCAAAGGACTAGCGGGGGGGCCTACAATGAGCAGTTCTTC
size: .; J: TRBJ1-2; D: .; V: TRBV9; CDR3: CASSAQGGGYTF; DNA: TGTGCCAGCAGCGCACAGGGAGGAGGCTACACCTTC
size: .; J: TRBJ2-2; D: .; V: TRBV9; CDR3: CASSVGGDTGELFF; DNA: TGTGCCAGCAGCGTAGGAGGCGACACCGGGGAGCTGTTTTTT
size: once; J: TRBJ2-7; D: .; V: TRBV19; CDR3: CASSPGQFWRDEQYF; DNA: TGTGCCAGTAGTCCAGGACAGTTCTGGAGGGACGAGCAGTACTTC
size: .; J: TRBJ2-7; D: .; V: TRBV7-9; CDR3: CASSLGVDEQYF; DNA: TGTGCCAGCAGCTTGGGGGTCGACGAGCAGTACTTC
size: .; J: TRBJ2-3; D: .; V: TRBV20-1; CDR3: CSARDSESTDTQYF; DNA: TGCAGTGCTAGAGATAGCGAAAGCACAGATACGCAGTATTTT
size: .; J: TRBJ2-5; D: .; V: TRBV29-1; CDR3: CSVQSVALRGPRRGETQYF; DNA: TGCAGCGTCCAATCCGTTGCACTTCGCGGACCGCGACGGGGGGAGACCCAGTACTTC
size: .; J: TRBJ2-1; D: .; V: TRBV16; CDR3: CASSQSGGNEQFF; DNA: TGTGCCAGCAGCCAATCTGGAGGGAATGAGCAGTTCTTC
size: .; J: TRBJ1-2; D: TRBD1; V: TRBV2; CDR3: CASRETGGFDGYTF; DNA: TGTGCCAGCAGGGAAACAGGGGGCTTCGATGGCTACACCTTC
size: once; J: TRBJ2-7; D: .; V: TRBV6-5; CDR3: CASSYGQGGTYEQYF; DNA: TGTGCCAGCAGCTACGGACAGGGAGGGACCTACGAGCAGTACTTC
size: .; J: TRBJ2-2; D: TRBD2; V: TRBV7-9; CDR3: CASSFVLAGAGELFF; DNA: TGTGCCAGCAGCTTCGTTTTAGCGGGGGCTGGGGAGCTGTTTTTT
size: .; J: TRBJ2-5; D: .; V: TRBV11-2; CDR3: CASSLVDGLLAETQYF; DNA: TGTGCCAGCAGCTTAGTAGATGGTTTGCTAGCAGAGACCCAGTACTTC
size: .; J: TRBJ2-2; D: .; V: TRBV9; CDR3: CASSVGSTGELFF; DNA: TGTGCCAGCAGCGTAGGTTCCACCGGGGAGCTGTTTTTT
size: .; J: TRBJ1-4; D: TRBD1; V: TRBV7-2; CDR3: CASSLADRGENEKLFF; DNA: TGTGCCAGCAGCTTAGCCGACAGGGGGGAGAATGAAAAACTGTTTTTT
size: .; J: TRBJ2-7; D: TRBD1; V: TRBV20-1; CDR3: CSVEDRGSYEQYF; DNA: TGCAGTGTCGAGGACAGGGGCTCCTACGAGCAGTACTTC
size: .; J: TRBJ2-5; D: .; V: TRBV27; CDR3: CASSLIGSGGETQYF; DNA: TGTGCCAGCAGTCTCATCGGTAGCGGTGGGGAGACCCAGTACTTC
size: .; J: TRBJ2-7; D: .; V: TRBV4-1; CDR3: CASSHSTGSTYEQYF; DNA: TGCGCCAGCAGCCACTCCACAGGGTCCACCTACGAGCAGTACTTC
size: .; J: TRBJ2-7; D: TRBD2; V: TRBV2; CDR3: CASSGAGIPYEQYF; DNA: TGTGCCAGCAGTGGAGCGGGGATACCCTACGAGCAGTACTTC
size: once; J: TRBJ1-2; D: .; V: TRBV6-5; CDR3: CASSYLGGLTQYTF; DNA: TGTGCCAGCAGTTACTTGGGGGGACTTACACAATACACCTTC
size: .; J: TRBJ2-7; D: .; V: TRBV2; CDR3: CASSSIRDNSYEQYF; DNA: TGTGCCAGCAGTTCGATCAGGGACAACTCCTACGAGCAGTACTTC
size: .; J: TRBJ2-5; D: .; V: TRBV2; CDR3: CASSASEETQYF; DNA: TGTGCCAGCAGTGCCTCGGAGGAGACCCAGTACTTC
size: .; J: TRBJ2-2; D: TRBD1; V: TRBV7-9; CDR3: CASSAPWDRGPNTGELFF; DNA: TGTGCCAGCAGCGCCCCCTGGGACAGGGGTCCGAACACCGGGGAGCTGTTTTTT
size: .; J: TRBJ2-5; D: TRBD2; V: TRBV3-1; CDR3: CASSVRWGGAHQETQYF; DNA: TGTGCCAGCAGCGTACGATGGGGAGGGGCACACCAAGAGACCCAGTACTTC
size: .; J: TRBJ2-1; D: TRBD1; V: TRBV7-9; CDR3: CASSQPGQGAEGNEQFF; DNA: TGTGCCAGCAGCCAACCGGGACAGGGGGCGGAGGGAAATGAGCAGTTCTTC
size: once; J: TRBJ2-7; D: TRBD2; V: TRBV7-8; CDR3: CASSLDGGVEQYF; DNA: TGTGCCAGCAGCTTAGACGGGGGGGTCGAGCAGTACTTC
size: .; J: TRBJ2-5; D: .; V: TRBV29-1; CDR3: CSVESRQETQYF; DNA: TGCAGCGTTGAAAGCCGGCAAGAGACCCAGTACTTC
size: .; J: TRBJ2-5; D: .; V: TRBV9; CDR3: CASSVEGGVVYF; DNA: TGTGCCAGCAGCGTAGAGGGCGGGGTCGTTTACTTC